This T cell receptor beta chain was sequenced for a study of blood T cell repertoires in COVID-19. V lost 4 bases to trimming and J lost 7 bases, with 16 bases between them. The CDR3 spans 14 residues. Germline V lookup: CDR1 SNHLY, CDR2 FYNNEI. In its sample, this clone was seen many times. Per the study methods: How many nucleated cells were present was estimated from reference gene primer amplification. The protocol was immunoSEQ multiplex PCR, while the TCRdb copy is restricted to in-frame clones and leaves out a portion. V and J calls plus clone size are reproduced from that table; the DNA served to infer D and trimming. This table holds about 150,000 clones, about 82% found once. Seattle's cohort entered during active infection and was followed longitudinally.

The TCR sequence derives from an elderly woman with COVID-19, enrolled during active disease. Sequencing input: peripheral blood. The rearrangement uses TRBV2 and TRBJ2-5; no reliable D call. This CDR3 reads CASSGGLDGVTQYF. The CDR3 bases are TGTGCCAGCAGTGGAGGCCTCGACGGTGTGACCCAGTACTTC.